This T cell receptor beta chain is from a study of T cells after yellow fever vaccination. Regarding the study as a whole: Just a small share of clonotypes turned up in the CD4 compartment as well as the CD8 compartment.

J was trimmed by 2 bases and V by 1 base; bases with no gene match: 0. Germline values: CDR1 LGHNA, CDR2 YNFKEQ. The CDR3 is made up of 15 amino acids. TCR cDNA, made by 5'RACE template switching, carried an added universal primer site and UMIs. TCRdb re-called the 5' RACE reads with MiXCR, one entry per CDR3 protein. The sample lists under 500,000 distinct CDR3 sequences, around a sixth occurring once. At least ten counts were recorded for this clonotype. Its antigen is as yet unknown. The specimen comprised PBMCs, sampled before the yellow fever booster vaccination. The gene calls are TRBV4-2 and TRBJ2-7, with 12 nucleotides matching TRBD2. This clonotype was sampled from a man aged 18 to 30 who received the YFV17D yellow fever vaccine. The CDR3 DNA reads TGTGCCAGCAGCCAAGGACTAGCGGGGGCCTACGAGCAGTACTTC. As protein: CASSQGLAGAYEQYF.